Below, one TCR beta chain is given with its context. A few counts support this clone. What this receptor recognizes is not known. No much larger clone exists at a distance of one base, and base qualities are not known. The data are from a study of blood T cell repertoires in COVID-19 (dated by TCRdb to the early 2020s). A note on the overall study: The collaborator samples originated in the United States, Italy and Spain and spanned the acute and convalescent phases of COVID-19. A freely available public database, intended as a resource for researchers studying the immune response to SARS-CoV-2, is where the repertoires were released. A de-identified subject ID, COVID-19 status, age in years and sex were almost always included in the sample metadata. The dataset comprised deeply sampled blood TCRbeta repertoires from subjects exposed to, actively infected with, or recovered from COVID-19. The samples were drawn from the first 160 participants of the ongoing ImmuneRACE study and from 1,200 or so subjects provided by 6 global collaborators. The prospective study material was composed of cDNA or gDNA derived from T cells, B-cell-depleted T cells, or PBMCs. Where HLA class I and class II types were available, the types were taken from metadata supplied by the sample provider, not from assay-based typing.

TCRbeta CDR3 regions were amplified from genomic DNA by means of the immunoSEQ Assay, a bias-controlled multiplex PCR. The study's processing was this. The number of nucleated cells in each sample was estimated by amplification of reference gene primers within the assay. Sequence reads were collapsed and filtered to measure the absolute abundance of every unique TCRbeta CDR3 rearrangement. For each sample, productive Simpson clonality was calculated as the square root of Simpson's diversity index across productive rearrangements. This immuneACCESS table, as held by TCRdb, lists in-frame sequences with V and J called but not all clones. Of the missing ones, under half trace to an unresolved V gene in checked studies; the others have no known cause. V and J calls and clone size are those listed in that table; D and trimming were worked out from the DNA. Counted in this sample were 150,000 to 160,000 clones; 78% of them appeared once. The ten largest clones take up roughly 1.5% of the sample.

Results and caveats for the whole study, not just this receptor: Clinical and demographic metadata were provided uncurated, with the amount varying by source and participant.

Each collaborating institution followed its own protocols to collect whole blood in K2EDTA tubes. For TCRbeta analysis, collaborator samples were shipped as frozen whole blood, as isolated PBMCs, or as DNA extracted from either sample type. Germline trimming amounts to 2 bases on V and 10 bases on J, with 7 as the count of junction bases outside the gene matches. The CDR3 numbers 14 residues from cysteine through phenylalanine. Solely the CDR3 DNA is kept, with 42 bases framed from the first base. CDR1 and CDR2 were assigned from the germline V gene as KGHSH and LQKENI. The origin of this receptor is an elderly man with acute or convalescent COVID-19. The V gene is TRBV18 and the J gene is TRBJ1-2; 10 bases in between match TRBD1. Sequencing used peripheral blood. The DNA sequence is as follows: TGTGCCAGCTCACCAGGGGGACAGGGGAAAATCTACACCTTC. This codes for CASSPGGQGKIYTF.